This is a list of T cell receptor beta chains from one sample in a study of beta chain features in type 1 diabetes. The data were produced by immunoSEQ multiplex PCR, yet TCRdb's version contains in-frame clones alone and is incomplete. The sample has roughly 500,000 clones, around 10% seen once. The sequenced sample was naive CD4+ T cells from blood. The receptor set was obtained from a woman younger than 35 in good health. Each CDR3 is given with its conserved first and last residue. D genes are given only for firm matches. The listing skips clone size in some rows; elsewhere it reads once, few, many or a size class.

CDR3nt: TGTGCCAGCAGTTACGACTTATACAATGAGCAGTTCTTC; CDR3aa: CASSYDLYNEQFF; v_gene: TRBV6-6; d_gene: NA; len: 13; abundance: NA; j_gene: TRBJ2-1
CDR3nt: TGTGCCAGCAGCCGATACCGAGAGGAGACCCAGTACTTC; CDR3aa: CASSRYREETQYF; v_gene: TRBV5-4; d_gene: NA; len: 13; abundance: few; j_gene: TRBJ2-5
CDR3nt: TGTGCCAGCAGCTTTCAGGGGGCTAACTCAAATCAGCCCCAGCATTTT; CDR3aa: CASSFQGANSNQPQHF; v_gene: TRBV7-9; d_gene: TRBD1; len: 16; abundance: NA; j_gene: TRBJ1-5
CDR3nt: TGTGCCAGCAGTGAATCGATTGGAGGTTTTTCACCCCTCCACTTT; CDR3aa: CASSESIGGFSPLHF; v_gene: TRBV25-1; d_gene: NA; len: 15; abundance: NA; j_gene: TRBJ1-6
CDR3nt: TGCGCCAGCAGCCATACACCGGGACTAGCGGGGATCACAGATACGCAGTATTTT; CDR3aa: CASSHTPGLAGITDTQYF; v_gene: TRBV4-1; d_gene: TRBD2; len: 18; abundance: NA; j_gene: TRBJ2-3
CDR3nt: TGTGCCAGCGATCTTACGGTGGCAGCCAACTCTGGGGCCAACGTCCTGACTTTC; CDR3aa: CASDLTVAANSGANVLTF; v_gene: TRBV7-9; d_gene: NA; len: 18; abundance: few; j_gene: TRBJ2-6
CDR3nt: TGCGCCAGCAGCCAAGGGCTCGCGACAGGGATTGATTCACCCCTCCACTTT; CDR3aa: CASSQGLATGIDSPLHF; v_gene: TRBV4-1; d_gene: TRBD1; len: 17; abundance: few; j_gene: TRBJ1-6
CDR3nt: TGTGCCTGGGGGGGACAGTTGTTTGCCGAGCAGTACTTC; CDR3aa: CAWGGQLFAEQYF; v_gene: TRBV30; d_gene: TRBD1; len: 13; abundance: few; j_gene: TRBJ2-7
CDR3nt: TGTGCCAGCTCACCACCGGTGAAGACCCAGTACTTC; CDR3aa: CASSPPVKTQYF; v_gene: TRBV18; d_gene: NA; len: 12; abundance: few; j_gene: TRBJ2-5
CDR3nt: TGTGCCAGCAGTTTGGGCGTAAATCGTGCCCAGTACTTC; CDR3aa: CASSLGVNRAQYF; v_gene: TRBV28; d_gene: NA; len: 13; abundance: NA; j_gene: TRBJ2-5
CDR3nt: TGCGCCAGCAGCTTGGAGGGACTAGCGGGGCCGGGGGCCAAAAACATTCAGTACTTC; CDR3aa: CASSLEGLAGPGAKNIQYF; v_gene: TRBV5-1; d_gene: TRBD2; len: 19; abundance: few; j_gene: TRBJ2-4
CDR3nt: TGCAGTGCTAGAGGCATCCATGGCTACACCTTC; CDR3aa: CSARGIHGYTF; v_gene: TRBV20-1; d_gene: NA; len: 11; abundance: few; j_gene: TRBJ1-2
CDR3nt: TGTGCCAGTAGGGCAGGCCCGAACACCGGGGAGCTGTTTTTT; CDR3aa: CASRAGPNTGELFF; v_gene: TRBV19; d_gene: NA; len: 14; abundance: few; j_gene: TRBJ2-2
CDR3nt: TGTGCCAGTAGCCCTTATGCAGTTCATGAAGCTTTCTTT; CDR3aa: CASSPYAVHEAFF; v_gene: TRBV19; d_gene: NA; len: 13; abundance: NA; j_gene: TRBJ1-1
CDR3nt: TGTGCCAGCAAAGGGACAGGGCTTAACGAGCAGTACTTC; CDR3aa: CASKGTGLNEQYF; v_gene: TRBV2; d_gene: TRBD1; len: 13; abundance: NA; j_gene: TRBJ2-7
CDR3nt: TGTGCCAGCAGACCCACGGGGACCGACTATCGCGAGCAGTACTTC; CDR3aa: CASRPTGTDYREQYF; v_gene: TRBV6-5; d_gene: NA; len: 15; abundance: few; j_gene: TRBJ2-7
CDR3nt: TGTGCCAGCTCACCGACAGGGAGCGAGCAGTACTTC; CDR3aa: CASSPTGSEQYF; v_gene: TRBV18; d_gene: TRBD1; len: 12; abundance: few; j_gene: TRBJ2-7
CDR3nt: TGTGCCAGCAGTGAGGGGATTACCGGGGAGCTGTTTTTT; CDR3aa: CASSEGITGELFF; v_gene: TRBV25-1; d_gene: NA; len: 13; abundance: few; j_gene: TRBJ2-2
CDR3nt: TGTGCCAGCAGGTGGACAGAACACAATGAGCAGTTCTTC; CDR3aa: CASRWTEHNEQFF; v_gene: TRBV28; d_gene: NA; len: 13; abundance: few; j_gene: TRBJ2-1
CDR3nt: TGTGCCAGCAGACTCTCATGGGGGTCTAATGAAAAACTGTTTTTT; CDR3aa: CASRLSWGSNEKLFF; v_gene: TRBV13; d_gene: NA; len: 15; abundance: NA; j_gene: TRBJ1-4
CDR3nt: TGTGCCAGTATGGGATACTCTGGAAACACCATATATTTT; CDR3aa: CASMGYSGNTIYF; v_gene: TRBV19; d_gene: NA; len: 13; abundance: few; j_gene: TRBJ1-3
CDR3nt: TGTGCCAGCACCTCCCGGCGGAGCTATGGCTACACCTTC; CDR3aa: CASTSRRSYGYTF; v_gene: TRBV5-6; d_gene: NA; len: 13; abundance: NA; j_gene: TRBJ1-2
CDR3nt: TGTGCCATCAGTGAAGGGGGCTCCTACAATGAGCAGTTCTTC; CDR3aa: CAISEGGSYNEQFF; v_gene: TRBV10-3; d_gene: NA; len: 14; abundance: NA; j_gene: TRBJ2-1
CDR3nt: TGTGCCAGCAGTGACAGTCTACGGGATAATCAGCCCCAGCATTTT; CDR3aa: CASSDSLRDNQPQHF; v_gene: TRBV2; d_gene: NA; len: 15; abundance: NA; j_gene: TRBJ1-5
CDR3nt: TGTGCCAGCAGCTTAGGCCCAGATACGCAGTATTTT; CDR3aa: CASSLGPDTQYF; v_gene: TRBV7-2; d_gene: NA; len: 12; abundance: NA; j_gene: TRBJ2-3
CDR3nt: TGTGCCTGGGAAGACTCTGGGGCCAACGTCCTGACTTTC; CDR3aa: CAWEDSGANVLTF; v_gene: TRBV30; d_gene: NA; len: 13; abundance: NA; j_gene: TRBJ2-6
CDR3nt: TGCGCCAGCAGCTTGTCACAGGGGACCGGGGAGCTGTTTTTT; CDR3aa: CASSLSQGTGELFF; v_gene: TRBV5-1; d_gene: TRBD1; len: 14; abundance: NA; j_gene: TRBJ2-2
CDR3nt: TGTGCCAGCAGCCAAACAGGATTTCGGGATGAGCAGTTCTTC; CDR3aa: CASSQTGFRDEQFF; v_gene: TRBV4-2; d_gene: NA; len: 14; abundance: few; j_gene: TRBJ2-1
CDR3nt: TGTGCCAGCAGTCGCGGACCTACGGGGAGCTCCTACAATGAGCAGTTCTTC; CDR3aa: CASSRGPTGSSYNEQFF; v_gene: TRBV28; d_gene: NA; len: 17; abundance: few; j_gene: TRBJ2-1
CDR3nt: TGTGCCAGCAGCTTGTCCGGGGAGCTGTTTTTT; CDR3aa: CASSLSGELFF; v_gene: TRBV7-9; d_gene: NA; len: 11; abundance: few; j_gene: TRBJ2-2
CDR3nt: TGTGCCAGCAGCTTGCGGGGGGAGTCGTCACCCCTCCACTTT; CDR3aa: CASSLRGESSPLHF; v_gene: TRBV7-9; d_gene: NA; len: 14; abundance: NA; j_gene: TRBJ1-6
CDR3nt: TGTGCCAGCAGCGCCCGGACAGGGGGCACAGATACGCAGTATTTT; CDR3aa: CASSARTGGTDTQYF; v_gene: TRBV9; d_gene: TRBD1; len: 15; abundance: NA; j_gene: TRBJ2-3
CDR3nt: TGTGCCAGCAGCTTACGACAGGGAGCGGGGACTGAAGCTTTCTTT; CDR3aa: CASSLRQGAGTEAFF; v_gene: TRBV7-2; d_gene: TRBD1; len: 15; abundance: once; j_gene: TRBJ1-1
CDR3nt: TGTGCCAGCAGCTCGAGGGCTGAAGCTTTCTTT; CDR3aa: CASSSRAEAFF; v_gene: TRBV5-6; d_gene: NA; len: 11; abundance: few; j_gene: TRBJ1-1
CDR3nt: TGTGCCAGCAGCTTACGGACGTCAGACTACGAGCAGTACTTC; CDR3aa: CASSLRTSDYEQYF; v_gene: TRBV7-2; d_gene: NA; len: 14; abundance: NA; j_gene: TRBJ2-7
CDR3nt: TGCGCCAGCAGCCCCACTCTTGGGGCGGACACTGAAGCTTTCTTT; CDR3aa: CASSPTLGADTEAFF; v_gene: TRBV5-1; d_gene: NA; len: 15; abundance: NA; j_gene: TRBJ1-1
CDR3nt: TGTGCCAGCAGTGCGGGGGGACAGCATGGGGAGACCCAGTACTTC; CDR3aa: CASSAGGQHGETQYF; v_gene: TRBV25-1; d_gene: NA; len: 15; abundance: NA; j_gene: TRBJ2-5
CDR3nt: TGTGCCAGCAGCTTGGTGATTCAAGAGACCCAGTACTTC; CDR3aa: CASSLVIQETQYF; v_gene: TRBV5-6; d_gene: NA; len: 13; abundance: NA; j_gene: TRBJ2-5
CDR3nt: TGTGCCAGCAGCTCCTCGGTTGAGACCCAGTACTTC; CDR3aa: CASSSSVETQYF; v_gene: TRBV7-2; d_gene: NA; len: 12; abundance: NA; j_gene: TRBJ2-5
CDR3nt: TGTGCCAGCAGCCAAGCCGACAGGGTTGGGGCCAAAAACATTCAGTACTTC; CDR3aa: CASSQADRVGAKNIQYF; v_gene: TRBV14; d_gene: TRBD1; len: 17; abundance: few; j_gene: TRBJ2-4
CDR3nt: TGTGCCAGCAGCCCCCAGCGGGATACGCAGTATTTT; CDR3aa: CASSPQRDTQYF; v_gene: TRBV9; d_gene: NA; len: 12; abundance: few; j_gene: TRBJ2-3
CDR3nt: TGTGCCAGCAGCTTAGGACAGGGGTACTACGAGCAGTACTTC; CDR3aa: CASSLGQGYYEQYF; v_gene: TRBV7-9; d_gene: TRBD1; len: 14; abundance: few; j_gene: TRBJ2-7
CDR3nt: TGCGCCAGCAGCTTGGTGGCCTTCCAAGAGACCCAGTACTTC; CDR3aa: CASSLVAFQETQYF; v_gene: TRBV5-1; d_gene: NA; len: 14; abundance: few; j_gene: TRBJ2-5
CDR3nt: TGCGCCAGCAGCTTGATTGGCCCCGTGGGGACTGAAGCTTTCTTT; CDR3aa: CASSLIGPVGTEAFF; v_gene: TRBV5-1; d_gene: NA; len: 15; abundance: NA; j_gene: TRBJ1-1
CDR3nt: TGTGCCAGCAGCCGGCCGGGACTACTATACAATGAGCAGTTCTTC; CDR3aa: CASSRPGLLYNEQFF; v_gene: TRBV7-2; d_gene: TRBD2; len: 15; abundance: few; j_gene: TRBJ2-1
CDR3nt: TGTGCCAGCAGCCCGAGAGAGGGGGGCTACGAGCAGTACTTC; CDR3aa: CASSPREGGYEQYF; v_gene: TRBV13; d_gene: NA; len: 14; abundance: NA; j_gene: TRBJ2-7
CDR3nt: TGCGCCAGCAGCTTGAGGGGGTACAATGAGCAGTTCTTC; CDR3aa: CASSLRGYNEQFF; v_gene: TRBV5-1; d_gene: NA; len: 13; abundance: NA; j_gene: TRBJ2-1
CDR3nt: TGTGCCAGCAGTGCGGACAGGGACCACGAGCAGTACTTC; CDR3aa: CASSADRDHEQYF; v_gene: TRBV25-1; d_gene: TRBD1; len: 13; abundance: NA; j_gene: TRBJ2-7
CDR3nt: TGCGCCAGCAGCCCGCGGGGCAGAAGTGCGTACAATGAGCAGTTCTTC; CDR3aa: CASSPRGRSAYNEQFF; v_gene: TRBV5-1; d_gene: NA; len: 16; abundance: few; j_gene: TRBJ2-1
CDR3nt: TGTGCCAGCAGTGAGCCAGGGTCGGGGGAAAAACTGTTTTTT; CDR3aa: CASSEPGSGEKLFF; v_gene: TRBV25-1; d_gene: NA; len: 14; abundance: NA; j_gene: TRBJ1-4